The entry below describes one TCR beta chain. The antigen remains unidentified. These data originate in a study of T cell repertoires in cytomegalovirus infection. Study as a whole: CMV infection plus the matching HLA type was flagged by public TCR beta signatures. The study, taken as a whole, reports: In two of eight donors, the top clonotype was HLA-C-restricted CMV-specific. Of the TCR beta families, the public ones yielded a cumulative frequency that identified carriers of CMV plus the relevant HLA.

Trimming removed 8 bases at V and 1 base at J, with 15 bases between. The germline V gene encodes CDR1 DFQATT and CDR2 SNEGSKA (reference sequence). The CDR3 covers 13 residues. TCRdb re-called the reads through MiXCR, storing one row per CDR3 protein. The table records almost 500,000 distinct CDR3 sequences, roughly 12% of them present only once. The sequencing sample was made of PBMCs. This chain joins TRBV20-1 and TRBJ2-7, with D possibly being TRBD2 (6 bases). The sequence was collected from a human donor in good health (CMV status not recorded). Some clones in this sample may be carry-over from other donors' samples. The CDR3 DNA reads TGCAGTACGGGAGAGCGGGTTTCCTACGAGCAGTACTTC. Translated, it gives CSTGERVSYEQYF.